The 5 T cell receptor beta chains below were found in one sample sequenced in a study of T cell responses to AZD1222 COVID-19 vaccine. Here immunoSEQ multiplex PCR was the method, and the copy in TCRdb shows in-frame clones only, minus some. The sample lists under 150,000 clones, 87% occurring once. Sample: peripheral blood, taken 28 days after the second AZD1222 dose. All receptors derive from an adult who received the AZD1222 COVID-19 vaccine.

The gene calls are TRBV19 and TRBJ2-5; possibly TRBD2 for D (6 bases). V gave up 1 base and J gave up 2 bases, with 17 bases separating them. The CDR3 runs 17 residues. Per the germline V gene, CDR1 is LNHDA and CDR2 is SQIVND (reference sequence). CDR3 DNA sequence: TGTGCCAGTAGTATAGGTTATGGGACTGGTATACAAGAGACCCAGTACTTC. This sequence encodes CASSIGYGTGIQETQYF.

This chain connects TRBV7-9 to TRBJ2-1; D remains unclear. The V and J ends lost 6 bases and 6 bases respectively, with 12 bases between them. The CDR3 length is 13 residues. The germline CDR1 and CDR2 sequences are SEHNR and FQNEAQ (reference sequence). CDR3 sequence reads: CASRYLFANEQFF. The CDR3 coding sequence is TGTGCCAGCAGGTATTTGTTCGCCAATGAGCAGTTCTTC.

This chain uses TRBV2 with TRBJ1-3; D call uncertain. Germline loops: CDR1 SNHLY, CDR2 FYNNEI. V was cut by 6 bases and J by 0 bases, with 3 bases left in between. This CDR3 has 12 amino acids. The CDR3, as DNA: TGTGCCAGCAGCGTCTCTGGAAACACCATATATTTT. Protein: CASSVSGNTIYF.

Here the CDR3 reads CASSSRNTISYGYTF. The CDR3 region has the DNA TGTGCCAGCAGCTCGAGGAACACCATTTCTTATGGCTACACCTTC. The chain couples TRBV7-2 to TRBJ1-2; D call uncertain. Germline CDR1 is SGHTA and CDR2 is FQGNSA. There are 15 residues in the CDR3. Between the trimmed V and J ends, which lost 4 bases and 5 bases, there was a span of 17 bases.

This clone was picked up a small number of times. This sequence joins TRBV29-1 and TRBJ1-1; D perhaps matches TRBD1 (5 bases). The germline V gene has CDR1 SQVTM and CDR2 ANQGSEA. Trimming left V 0 bases short and J 4 bases short, with 9 bases between. The length of the CDR3 is 13 residues. The CDR3 nucleotides are TGCAGCGTTGAAGATGGGGGATTCACTGAAGCTTTCTTT. Its protein is CSVEDGGFTEAFF.